The 20 T cell receptor beta chains presented below share a single source sample, sequenced in a study of T cell changes during pregnancy in multiple sclerosis. Only in-frame clones appear in the TCRdb table, and some are missing; sequencing was by immunoSEQ multiplex PCR. The sample holds around 70,000 clones, around 90% seen once. Specimen: CD4+ T cells from peripheral blood mononuclear cells, collected after pregnancy. These receptors were collected from a female donor with multiple sclerosis, enrolled in a pregnancy study.

J is TRBJ2-2 and V is TRBV5-1; the match to TRBD1 covers 8 bases. This CDR3 spans 16 amino acids. The germline V gene has CDR1 SGHRS and CDR2 YFSETQ. V lost 3 bases and J lost 7; bases outside the gene matches: 11. DNA for the CDR3: TGCGCCAGCAGCTCGACAGGGGTTGCCTCGTTCGGGGAGCTGTTTTTT. This translates into CASSSTGVASFGELFF. The variable domain in full, completed from reference TRBV5-1 and TRBJ2-2, reads KAGVTQTPRYLIKTRGQQVTLSCSPISGHRSVSWYQQTPGQGLQFLFEYFSETQRNKGNFPGRFSGRQFSNSRSEMNVSTLELGDSALYLCASSSTGVASFGELFFGEGSRLTVL.

In its sample, this clone was seen once. The chain combines TRBV5-4 with TRBJ1-6; 7 bases are shared with TRBD1. Germline V gene lookup returns CDR1 SGHNT and CDR2 YYREEE (reference sequence). The CDR3 has 17 amino acids. V lost 1 base, J lost 3 bases, and 7 bases stayed unmatched. The CDR3 DNA sequence: TGTGCCAGCAGCTTGAGTCTTGCAGGGGGCTATAATTCACCCCTCCACTTT. Translated, it gives CASSLSLAGGYNSPLHF. The whole variable domain, filled in from reference TRBV5-4 and TRBJ1-6, reads ETGVTQSPTHLIKTRGQQVTLRCSSQSGHNTVSWYQQALGQGPQFIFQYYREEENGRGNFPPRFSGLQFPNYSSELNVNALELDDSALYLCASSLSLAGGYNSPLHFGNGTRLTVT.

The J gene is TRBJ1-2, the V gene TRBV28; a weak D match, TRBD1 (5 bases). V lost 3 bases and J lost 5, with 22 bases in between. Looked up from germline, CDR1 is MDHEN and CDR2 is SYDVKM. The CDR3 is 17 residues long. DNA for the CDR3: TGTGCCAGCAGTTTGTTGACCAGGGTTAGGGAAAGGTATGGCTACACCTTC. Translated: CASSLLTRVRERYGYTF.

This sequence joins TRBV28 and TRBJ1-1; D is possibly TRBD1 (6 bases). The germline V gene encodes CDR1 MDHEN and CDR2 SYDVKM. This CDR3 comprises 15 residues. V was cut by 7 bases and J by 4 bases, with 19 bases left in between. This CDR3 is CASIITGNRGTEAFF. CDR3 in DNA: TGTGCCAGCATTATAACAGGGAATCGGGGCACTGAAGCTTTCTTT.

The rearrangement links TRBV27 to TRBJ1-5, with 7 bases lining up with TRBD1. Germline V lookup: CDR1 MNHEY, CDR2 SMNVEV (reference sequence). This CDR3 region has 12 residues. With V trimmed by 5 bases and J by 10 bases, 5 bases remained unmatched. The CDR3 nucleotides are TGTGCCAGCAGTCGGACAGGAGCACCCCAGCATTTT. Protein: CASSRTGAPQHF.

The chain combines TRBV7-6 with TRBJ2-1, with 9 bases matching TRBD1. Germline CDR1 reads SGHVS; CDR2 reads FNYEAQ. This CDR3 has 16 residues. The V segment lost 4 bases and the J segment 8 bases; nucleotides outside the gene matches: 12. The CDR3 spells CASSSKATTGGHEQFF. CDR3 DNA sequence: TGTGCCAGCAGCTCAAAAGCCACGACAGGGGGTCATGAGCAGTTCTTC.

The chain recombines TRBV15 with TRBJ2-2; tentatively, D is TRBD2 (5 bases). From germline, CDR1 is LNHNV and CDR2 YYDKDF (reference sequence). The CDR3 is made up of 15 amino acids. V dropped 0 bases and J dropped 0 bases, with 5 bases sitting between them. Here the CDR3 DNA reads TGTGCCACCAGCAGAGAAGCGGCGAACACCGGGGAGCTGTTTTTT. Protein: CATSREAANTGELFF. The variable domain in full, completed from reference TRBV15 and TRBJ2-2, reads DAMVIQNPRYQVTQFGKPVTLSCSQTLNHNVMYWYQQKSSQAPKLLFHYYDKDFNNEADTPDNFQSRRPNTSFCFLDIRSPGLGDTAMYLCATSREAANTGELFFGEGSRLTVL.

The genes are TRBV30 and TRBJ1-5; D not certain. Deletions cut 5 bases from V and 0 bases from J, with 8 bases between. The CDR3 consists of 13 residues. Germline CDR1 and CDR2: GTSNPN and SVGIG (reference sequence). CDR3: CAWGEYSNQPQHF. CDR3 DNA: TGTGCCTGGGGGGAGTATAGCAATCAGCCCCAGCATTTT.

V gene TRBV6-6 combines with J gene TRBJ2-7; TRBD1 matches 8 bases. This CDR3 has 13 amino acids. CDR1 and CDR2 from the germline V gene are MNHNY and SVGAGI (reference sequence). J lost 0 bases, V lost 10 bases, and 5 bases had no gene match. The DNA for the CDR3 is TGTGCCACAGGGACAGGAAGCTCCTACGAGCAGTACTTC. It codes for CATGTGSSYEQYF.

The CDR3 nucleotides are TGTGCCAGCAAGAAGGGGGGGACGGGGAACTATGGCTACACCTTC. Its translation: CASKKGGTGNYGYTF. V gene TRBV6-5 combines with J gene TRBJ1-2; D may be TRBD1 (6 bases). This CDR3 spans 15 amino acids. The germline V gene encodes CDR1 MNHEY and CDR2 SVGAGI. Trimming took 7 bases from V and 2 from J, leaving 17 bases between them.

The genes are TRBV6-6 and TRBJ2-7, with a possible D match to TRBD2 (6 bases). The CDR3 sequence is 13 residues long. Germline V gene data show CDR1 as MNHNY and CDR2 as SVGAGI (reference sequence). V gave up 8 bases and J gave up 7 bases, with 18 bases separating them. In DNA, the CDR3 is TGTGCCAGCGGGAGCGGCGGGGCTGGGGAGCAGTACTTC. It codes for CASGSGGAGEQYF.

The gene calls are TRBV7-2 and TRBJ2-3, with 7 bases lining up with TRBD2. The CDR3 has 16 amino acids. Germline loops: CDR1 SGHTA, CDR2 FQGNSA. The trim removed 5 bases at V and 3 bases at J, leaving 11 bases unmatched. This CDR3 is CASSPHVGLVTDTQYF. The CDR3 nucleotides are TGTGCCAGCAGCCCACACGTCGGACTAGTAACAGATACGCAGTATTTT. Filled out from reference TRBV7-2 and TRBJ2-3, the complete variable domain reads GAGVSQSPSNKVTEKGKDVELRCDPISGHTALYWYRQSLGQGLEFLIYFQGNSAPDKSGLPSDRFSAERTGGSVSTLTIQRTQQEDSAVYLCASSPHVGLVTDTQYFGPGTRLTVL.

The chain carries TRBV19 and TRBJ2-7; D is ambiguous. Trimming cost V 5 bases and J 6 bases, with 14 bases left between them. Germline V gene sequence: CDR1 LNHDA, CDR2 SQIVND (reference sequence). The CDR3 contains 13 residues. DNA for the CDR3: TGTGCCAGTAGTCTTTGGCGGTTCGGCGAGCAGTACTTC. Translated: CASSLWRFGEQYF.

The chain is built from TRBV5-6 and TRBJ1-6; the D gene is possibly TRBD1 (5 bases). The CDR3 length is 14 residues. V shed 0 bases and J shed 6 bases, with 7 bases lying between them. The germline V gene has CDR1 SGHDT and CDR2 YYEEEE. The CDR3 is CASSLEGANSPLHF. Here the CDR3 DNA reads TGTGCCAGCAGCTTGGAAGGGGCTAATTCACCCCTCCACTTT. The full variable domain, with the rest looked up from reference TRBV5-6 and TRBJ1-6, is DAGVTQSPTHLIKTRGQQVTLRCSPKSGHDTVSWYQQALGQGPQFIFQYYEEEERQRGNFPDRFSGHQFPNYSSELNVNALLLGDSALYLCASSLEGANSPLHFGNGTRLTVT.

CDR3 in amino acids: CASSFSGGDTGELFF. The CDR3 bases are TGTGCCAGCTCATTTTCCGGCGGAGACACCGGGGAGCTGTTTTTT. The chain uses TRBV18 and TRBJ2-2; D gene ambiguous. This CDR3 contains 15 residues. Germline V gene sequence: CDR1 KGHSH, CDR2 LQKENI. V lost 5 bases and J lost 3, with 13 bases in between.

This clone was seen a handful of times. This rearrangement joins TRBV2 to TRBJ2-5; TRBD2 matches at 9 bases. Germline CDR1 and CDR2: SNHLY and FYNNEI. Trimming cost V 3 bases and J 7 bases; bases outside gene matches: 9. This CDR3 has 15 amino acids. CDR3 protein: CASSEVAGATGTQYF. For the CDR3, the DNA is TGTGCCAGCAGTGAGGTAGCGGGGGCCACTGGGACCCAGTACTTC.

The chain recombines TRBV7-2 with TRBJ2-1, with 11 bases aligning to TRBD2. This CDR3 spans 16 amino acids. CDR1 SGHTA and CDR2 FQGNSA come from the germline V gene. The trim removed 5 bases at V and 9 bases at J, leaving 12 bases unmatched. CDR3: CASSLLAGAVWSEQFF. CDR3 bases: TGTGCCAGCAGCCTACTAGCGGGAGCGGTTTGGAGTGAGCAGTTCTTC.

V is TRBV30 and J is TRBJ1-1; 11 bases align to TRBD1. J gave up 6 bases and V 5 bases, and 8 bases lay outside the gene matches. CDR1 is GTSNPN, CDR2 SVGIG, per germline (reference sequence). CDR3 length: 14 residues. This CDR3 is CAWSRDRGKPEAFF. CDR3 nucleotides: TGTGCCTGGTCTCGGGACAGGGGGAAACCTGAAGCTTTCTTT.

The chain is built from TRBV27 and TRBJ1-2; 10 nucleotides agree with TRBD1. Looked up from germline, CDR1 is MNHEY and CDR2 is SMNVEV (reference sequence). Unmatched junction bases numbered 6, after V lost 4 bases and J lost 4 bases. The CDR3 is made up of 15 amino acids. The DNA of the CDR3 is TGTGCCAGCAGTTACCGACAGGGGGCCTTCTATGGCTACACCTTC. Translation gives CASSYRQGAFYGYTF.

The sample holds a few counts of this clone. The chain uses TRBV2 and TRBJ1-4; 7 bases are shared with TRBD1. V shed 6 bases, J shed 8 bases, and the junction held 15 bases outside the gene matches. Germline CDR1 SNHLY, CDR2 FYNNEI. The CDR3 has 16 amino acids. The CDR3 DNA reads TGTGCCAGCAGAGATAGAGCCGGGACAGTAAGAGAAAAACTGTTTTTT. Translated, it gives CASRDRAGTVREKLFF. Based on the CDR3 plus reference TRBV2 and TRBJ1-4, the full variable domain is EPEVTQTPSHQVTQMGQEVILRCVPISNHLYFYWYRQILGQKVEFLVSFYNNEISEKSEIFDDQFSVERPDGSNFTLKIRSTKLEDSAMYFCASRDRAGTVREKLFFGSGTQLSVL.